The clone carrying this T cell receptor beta chain showed up many times. Its target is not known. Diagnosis rested on symptoms, serum thyroxine and TRAb, thyroid ultrasound, and orbital computed tomography. Fresh peripheral blood, around 10 ml, yielded the PBMCs. The V gene lost 8 bases and the J gene lost 0 bases, with 13 bases spanning the gap. The CDR3 covers 15 residues. CDR1 is MDHEN, CDR2 SYDVKM, per germline. The investigators amplified TCR beta CDR3 regions from RNA transcripts. HTBI primers were used for first-round RT-PCR of the TCR CDR3. TCRdb independently ran MiXCR on the multiplex PCR reads; one entry per CDR3 protein. The sample contains approximately 600,000 distinct CDR3 sequences, 15% to 20% of which appear only once. This sample was taken from a study of T cells in Graves' hyperthyroidism and ophthalmopathy. At the level of the study: Peripheral blood specimens were obtained at initial diagnosis, prior to any treatment. Study outcomes and limitations: Most thyroid clonotypes with frequency above 0.001 were detected in blood.

The specimen sequenced was blood. The gene calls are TRBV28 and TRBJ1-4; TRBD1 is a possible D gene (5 bases). This TCR came from a woman younger than 45 with Graves' hyperthyroidism. CDR3 DNA sequence: TGTGCCAGCCAGGGAGCGGGGGCAACTAATGAAAAACTGTTTTTT. Its protein product is CASQGAGATNEKLFF. Looking up the rest from reference TRBV28 and TRBJ1-4 gives the full variable domain: DVKVTQSSRYLVKRTGEKVFLECVQDMDHENMFWYRQDPGLGLRLIYFSYDVKMKEKGDIPEGYSVSREKKERFSLILESASTNQTSMYLCASQGAGATNEKLFFGSGTQLSVL.